The 32 T cell receptor beta chains below come from one sample, sequenced in a study of blood T cell repertoires in COVID-19. The repertoire was sequenced with immunoSEQ multiplex PCR; TCRdb's copy has only in-frame clones and lacks some. The table records some 310,000 clones, about nine tenths of them present only once. The sequenced sample was peripheral blood. These receptor sequences come from a man aged 50 or older with active or convalescent COVID-19.

The rearrangement links TRBV4-1 to TRBJ1-5; D might be TRBD1 (6 bases). The germline CDR1 and CDR2 sequences are MGHRA and YSYEKL. This CDR3 contains 14 residues. V was cut by 2 bases and J by 4 bases, with 9 bases left in between. CDR3 nucleotides: TGCGCCAGCAGCCAATTTACAGGGAATCAGCCCCAGCATTTT. Encoded protein: CASSQFTGNQPQHF.

This clone was picked up one time. The rearrangement links TRBV2 to TRBJ1-1; tentative D call: TRBD1 (6 bases). Germline V CDR1 and CDR2: SNHLY, FYNNEI. Trimming cost V 5 bases and J 5 bases, with 15 bases left between them. The CDR3 length is 14 residues. This chain's CDR3 is CASSRQVMGTEAFF. For the CDR3, the DNA is TGTGCCAGCAGTCGACAGGTAATGGGGACTGAAGCTTTCTTT.

The gene calls are TRBV4-2 and TRBJ2-1; D perhaps matches TRBD1 (6 bases). Germline CDR1 is LGHNA and CDR2 is YNFKEQ. The CDR3 runs to 15 residues. V was cut by 4 bases and J by 3 bases, with 13 bases left in between. In nucleotides, the CDR3 is TGTGCCAGCAGCCGAGGACAGTCGGTCTACAATGAGCAGTTCTTC. It translates to CASSRGQSVYNEQFF.

The V call is TRBV18, the J call TRBJ2-4, with 14 bases identical to TRBD2. J was trimmed by 6 bases and V by 0 bases; bases with no gene match: 1. The CDR3 is made up of 16 amino acids. Germline CDR1 KGHSH, CDR2 LQKENI. CDR3 region: CASSPPGLAGVNIQYF. In DNA form, the CDR3 reads TGTGCCAGCTCACCACCGGGACTAGCGGGAGTAAACATTCAGTACTTC.

The chain joins TRBV2 to TRBJ1-3; TRBD1 might be the D (5 bases). Germline assignment: CDR1 SNHLY and CDR2 FYNNEI. With 8 bases removed from V and 3 bases from J, the gap between germline ends came to 23 bases. CDR3 length: 17 amino acids. CDR3 loop: CASSLGGSGEGGNTIYF. The DNA for the CDR3 is TGTGCCAGCTCACTCGGGGGTTCAGGAGAGGGTGGAAACACCATATATTTT. Drawing the rest from reference TRBV2 and TRBJ1-3, the complete variable domain is EPEVTQTPSHQVTQMGQEVILRCVPISNHLYFYWYRQILGQKVEFLVSFYNNEISEKSEIFDDQFSVERPDGSNFTLKIRSTKLEDSAMYFCASSLGGSGEGGNTIYFGEGSWLTVV.

This clone appeared once. The J gene is TRBJ1-1, the V gene TRBV21-1; TRBD1 reflects the table's D call only, with no check against the DNA. TRBV21-1 is noted as a pseudogene. This CDR3 spans 12 amino acids. DNA for the CDR3: TGTGCCAGGGCCCCACTGAACACTGAAGCTTTCTTT. It is translated as CARAPLNTEAFF.

CDR3 sequence reads: CASSSLAGRALNEQFF. CDR3 bases: TGTGCCAGCAGCTCGCTAGCGGGGAGGGCGTTGAATGAGCAGTTCTTC. This chain connects TRBV11-2 to TRBJ2-1; 9 nucleotides agree with TRBD2. Germline loops: CDR1 SGHAT, CDR2 FQNNGV. After removal of 4 bases from V and 7 bases from J, the junction contained 11 bases not matched to a gene. There are 16 residues in the CDR3.

The rearrangement links TRBV3-1 (or the pseudogene TRBV3-2) to TRBJ1-5, with D hard to call. The CDR3 consists of 16 residues. CDR1 is LGHDT and CDR2 is YNNKEL in the germline V gene (reference sequence). The V and J ends lost 1 base and 3 bases respectively, with 13 bases between them. The CDR3, as DNA: TGTGCCAGCAGCCAAGGATCTGGGAGGGTCAATCAGCCCCAGCATTTT. Protein: CASSQGSGRVNQPQHF.

The chain is built from TRBV5-1 and TRBJ2-7, with 8 bases identical to TRBD1. CDR1 and CDR2 (germline): SGHRS, YFSETQ. The CDR3 covers 13 residues. After removal of 4 bases from V and 2 bases from J, the junction contained 2 bases not matched to a gene. The CDR3 reads CASSQGQAYEQYF. The CDR3 nucleotides are TGCGCCAGCAGCCAGGGACAGGCCTACGAGCAGTACTTC.

This sequence joins TRBV10-3 and TRBJ1-5; 8 nucleotides align to TRBD1. CDR3 length: 19 amino acids. V dropped 3 bases and J dropped 0; count of bases not matched to a gene: 13. Germline V CDR1 and CDR2: ENHRY, SYGVKD. In DNA form, the CDR3 reads TGTGCCATCAGTGATGGGGCCGGGACAGGACCTTATAGCAATCAGCCCCAGCATTTT. Translation: CAISDGAGTGPYSNQPQHF.

The J gene is TRBJ2-3, the V gene TRBV7-2; the D gene is possibly TRBD1 (6 bases). The CDR3 spans 19 residues. Germline CDR1 reads SGHTA; CDR2 reads FQGNSA. V gave up 0 bases and J gave up 1 base, with 20 bases separating them. This chain's CDR3 is CASSLAKLQGYPRTDTQYF. Written as DNA, the CDR3 is TGTGCCAGCAGCTTAGCGAAACTACAGGGTTATCCTCGCACAGATACGCAGTATTTT.

The chain employs TRBV28 and TRBJ1-1; tentatively, D is TRBD1 (6 bases). Germline lookup yields CDR1 MDHEN and CDR2 SYDVKM. The CDR3 consists of 16 residues. V lost 5 bases and J 5 bases, leaving 21 bases between the germline ends. The CDR3 bases are TGTGCCAGCAGTAGTTTTTCCTCGGACAGACTGACTGAAGCTTTCTTT. Amino acid sequence: CASSSFSSDRLTEAFF.

This clone has only one observation. This sequence joins TRBV5-5 and TRBJ2-7; TRBD2 matches at 13 bases. V lost 1 base, J lost 3 bases, and 4 bases stayed unmatched. This CDR3 spans 16 amino acids. From germline, CDR1 is SGHKS and CDR2 YYEKEE (reference sequence). The CDR3 nucleotides read TGTGCCAGCAGCTTGTATGGACTAGCGGGAGTCTACGAGCAGTACTTC. Translating it yields CASSLYGLAGVYEQYF.

The rearrangement joins TRBV28 to TRBJ2-3; unclear D gene. The CDR3 contains 14 residues. Germline values: CDR1 MDHEN, CDR2 SYDVKM. Trimming left V 4 bases short and J 2 bases short, with 10 bases between. The CDR3 is CASSSGSPTDTQYF. The CDR3 region has the DNA TGTGCCAGCAGTTCCGGGTCCCCCACAGATACGCAGTATTTT.

The chain couples TRBV2 to TRBJ2-1; tentative D call: TRBD2 (6 bases). Germline CDR1 reads SNHLY; CDR2 reads FYNNEI. The CDR3 runs to 16 residues. V gave up 7 bases and J gave up 2 bases, with 18 bases separating them. Here the CDR3 DNA reads TGTGCCAGCACCCGTGTCGGGACTGGAGCCTACAATGAGCAGTTCTTC. Amino acids: CASTRVGTGAYNEQFF.

A single count supports this clone. The chain employs TRBV14 and TRBJ2-7, with 7 bases matching TRBD1. The J segment lost 3 bases and the V segment lost 2 bases, leaving 4 bases of the junction unmatched. This CDR3 region has 14 residues. Germline CDR1 reads SGHDN; CDR2 reads FVKESK. Here the CDR3 reads CASSQNRGYYEQYF. CDR3 in DNA: TGTGCCAGCAGCCAAAACAGGGGTTACTACGAGCAGTACTTC.

The chain recombines TRBV5-1 with TRBJ2-7; 9 nucleotides line up with TRBD2. The CDR3 loop spans 15 amino acids. The V gene's germline CDR1 is SGHRS and CDR2 YFSETQ. The V segment lost 0 bases and the J segment 2 bases; nucleotides outside the gene matches: 3. CDR3 nucleotides: TGCGCCAGCAGCTTGGCGGCGGGAGGGCCCTACGAGCAGTACTTC. It encodes CASSLAAGGPYEQYF.

The V call is TRBV6-5, the J call TRBJ1-5; 7 nucleotides agree with TRBD1. Germline V gives CDR1 MNHEY, CDR2 SVGAGI. This CDR3 region has 14 residues. Losses at the gene ends were 6 bases for V and 6 bases for J; bases not matched to a gene: 8. CDR3 bases: TGTGCCAGCAGGCTAGGGGGCGAGGGTCAGCCCCAGCATTTT. It yields the protein CASRLGGEGQPQHF.

J is TRBJ2-7 and V is TRBV2, with 14 bases that match TRBD2. The junction had 2 bases not matched to a gene; V was cut back by 5 bases and J by 5 bases. The germline V gene has CDR1 SNHLY and CDR2 FYNNEI. CDR3 size: 14 residues. DNA for the CDR3: TGTGCCAGCAGTCGGACTAGCGGGAGGAACGAGCAGTACTTC. Protein sequence: CASSRTSGRNEQYF. Complete variable domain (other parts from reference TRBV2 and TRBJ2-7): EPEVTQTPSHQVTQMGQEVILRCVPISNHLYFYWYRQILGQKVEFLVSFYNNEISEKSEIFDDQFSVERPDGSNFTLKIRSTKLEDSAMYFCASSRTSGRNEQYFGPGTRLTVT.

The chain has TRBV28 and TRBJ2-7; D unclear. V was clipped by 2 bases and J by 2 bases, with 4 bases between them. CDR1 MDHEN and CDR2 SYDVKM come from the germline V gene. CDR3 length equals 12 residues. DNA for the CDR3: TGTGCCAGCAGTTTACCCGCCTACGAGCAGTACTTC. Amino acid sequence: CASSLPAYEQYF.

This sequence joins TRBV21-1 and TRBJ1-2; whether TRBD1, the table's D call, matches the DNA was not checked. TRBV21-1 is a listed pseudogene. The CDR3 contains 13 residues. DNA for the CDR3: TGTGCCAGCAGCCAGACAGGGAGTTATGGCTACACCTTC. This codes for CASSQTGSYGYTF.

The sample holds one count of this clone. The chain couples TRBV6-2 or TRBV6-3 to TRBJ1-2; D is undetermined. This CDR3 is 14 amino acids long. V shed 0 bases and J shed 3 bases, with 8 bases lying between them. Germline V gene lookup returns CDR1 MNHEY and CDR2 SVGEGT. CDR3: CASSYSIGYYGYTF. CDR3 nucleotide sequence: TGTGCCAGCAGTTACTCGATCGGGTACTATGGCTACACCTTC.

This chain connects TRBV5-1 to TRBJ1-2, with TRBD1 identical over 8 bases. Germline lookup yields CDR1 SGHRS and CDR2 YFSETQ. The CDR3 loop spans 13 amino acids. With V trimmed by 2 bases and J by 5 bases, 2 bases remained unmatched. DNA for the CDR3: TGCGCCAGCAGCTTACAGGGGGATTATGGCTACACCTTC. As protein: CASSLQGDYGYTF.

The rearrangement joins TRBV6-5 to TRBJ1-2, with TRBD1 matching 9 bases. The CDR3 is 14 residues long. Trimming removed 2 bases from V and 8 bases from J; junction bases left unmatched: 6. Germline assignment: CDR1 MNHEY and CDR2 SVGAGI. This CDR3 is CASSYRGTGQGYTF. The DNA for the CDR3 is TGTGCCAGCAGTTACCGAGGGACAGGGCAGGGCTACACCTTC.

This chain connects TRBV27 to TRBJ2-7; tentative D call: TRBD1 (6 bases). V dropped 0 bases and J dropped 4 bases, with 13 bases sitting between them. The length of the CDR3 is 15 residues. Looked up from germline, CDR1 is MNHEY and CDR2 is SMNVEV (reference sequence). The CDR3 DNA sequence: TGTGCCAGCAGTTTATCGTCCAGGGGTGAGTACGAGCAGTACTTC. As protein: CASSLSSRGEYEQYF.

This clone showed up just a few times. CDR3 sequence (DNA): TGTGCCACCAGTCGACTAGCGGGCGACACCGGGGAGCTGTTTTTT. Translating gives CATSRLAGDTGELFF. The chain uses TRBV24-1 and TRBJ2-2; 10 bases align to TRBD2. The V gene's germline CDR1 is KGHDR and CDR2 SFDVKD. V trimming: 6 bases; J trimming: 3 bases; junction bases outside the gene matches: 3. The CDR3 loop spans 15 amino acids.

Turning to this clone: The sample carries other DNA sequences with the same CDR3. J is TRBJ2-7 and V is TRBV5-1; 7 positions agree with TRBD2. The junction had 4 bases not matched to a gene; V was cut back by 0 bases and J by 1 base. CDR1 and CDR2 (germline): SGHRS, YFSETQ. There are 15 residues in the CDR3. The CDR3 protein is CASSLVPGGSYEQYF. The CDR3 nucleotides are TGCGCCAGCAGCTTGGTACCGGGAGGATCCTACGAGCAGTACTTC.

The chain employs TRBV7-3 and TRBJ2-2; 10 positions match TRBD2. Germline V gene data show CDR1 as SGHTA and CDR2 as FQGTGA. CDR3 length: 15 residues. The junction had 1 base not matched to a gene; V was cut back by 3 bases and J by 3 bases. CDR3 nucleotides: TGTGCCAGCAGCTTGGGACTAGCGCACACCGGGGAGCTGTTTTTT. Protein product: CASSLGLAHTGELFF.

The chain uses TRBV2 and TRBJ2-3, with D perhaps matching TRBD2 (5 bases). Germline V gene lookup returns CDR1 SNHLY and CDR2 FYNNEI. Trimming pared 11 bases from V and 0 bases from J, leaving 12 bases between. The CDR3 is 13 residues long. The CDR3 bases are TGTGCCGGATTAGCGATTAGCACAGATACGCAGTATTTT. It translates to CAGLAISTDTQYF.

This clone has a single count. This chain connects TRBV5-4 to TRBJ2-1; possibly TRBD2 for D (6 bases). CDR3 length: 15 residues. Germline assignment: CDR1 SGHNT and CDR2 YYREEE (reference sequence). The V gene lost 2 bases and the J gene lost 5 bases, with 14 bases spanning the gap. The DNA for the CDR3 is TGTGCCAGCAGCTTTGGAGGAGGGGATCACAATGAGCAGTTCTTC. Translation: CASSFGGGDHNEQFF.

The chain has TRBV5-5 and TRBJ2-7; TRBD2 agrees at 8 bases. The V gene end was trimmed by 4 bases and the J gene end by 4 bases; junction bases not matched to a gene: 7. This CDR3 has 14 residues. Per germline, CDR1 SGHKS and CDR2 YYEKEE (reference sequence). This chain's CDR3 is CASSEGLVIYEQYF. For the CDR3, the DNA is TGTGCCAGCAGCGAGGGACTAGTTATTTACGAGCAGTACTTC.

This clone was recorded a few times. The V call is TRBV19, the J call TRBJ2-7, with D perhaps matching TRBD2 (6 bases). Trimming pared 8 bases from V and 6 bases from J, leaving 14 bases between. CDR1 is LNHDA and CDR2 is SQIVND in the germline V gene (reference sequence). The CDR3 is made up of 12 amino acids. CDR3 nucleotides: TGTGCCAGTTCCGTGAGGGGAGGCGAGCAGTACTTC. Its translation is CASSVRGGEQYF. The variable domain in full, completed from reference TRBV19 and TRBJ2-7, reads DGGITQSPKYLFRKEGQNVTLSCEQNLNHDAMYWYRQDPGQGLRLIYYSQIVNDFQKGDIAEGYSVSREKKESFPLTVTSAQKNPTAFYLCASSVRGGEQYFGPGTRLTVT.